These 14 T cell receptor beta chains originate from one sample sequenced in a study of cytomegalovirus exposure and HLA in healthy donors. The PCR contained 60 Vbeta and 13 Jbeta primers. Profiled with immunoSEQ multiplex PCR; TCRdb holds only in-frame clones, not every one. The sample holds some 200,000 clones; 82% are singletons and the top ten take roughly 0.75%. Sample: PBMCs. The receptors come from a woman younger than 35 in good health and CMV-seronegative.

The chain employs TRBV7-6 and TRBJ2-2; D perhaps matches TRBD2 (6 bases). This CDR3 is built from 17 residues. Germline lookup yields CDR1 SGHVS and CDR2 FNYEAQ. Trimming left V 2 bases short and J 3 bases short, with 16 bases between. The CDR3: CASSLYRLAGYTGELFF. The CDR3 coding sequence is TGTGCCAGCAGCTTATATAGGCTGGCGGGGTACACCGGGGAGCTGTTTTTT.

This clone has just one count. The rearrangement links TRBV18 to TRBJ1-3; tentative D call: TRBD1 (5 bases). Deletions cut 3 bases from V and 0 bases from J, with 12 bases between. CDR1 is KGHSH, CDR2 LQKENI, per germline. CDR3 length: 16 residues. CDR3 sequence reads: CASSPSDSSSGNTIYF. CDR3 sequence (DNA): TGTGCCAGCTCACCCTCAGACAGCAGCTCTGGAAACACCATATATTTT.

The J gene is TRBJ2-1, the V gene TRBV7-9; D is undetermined. V gave up 2 bases and J gave up 7 bases, with 9 bases separating them. From germline, CDR1 is SEHNR and CDR2 FQNEAQ (reference sequence). This CDR3 contains 13 residues. This chain's CDR3 is CASSLPRNNEQFF. Written as DNA, the CDR3 is TGTGCCAGCAGCTTACCCAGGAATAATGAGCAGTTCTTC.

About this clone: This sample also contains other DNA sequences that code for the same CDR3. The chain employs TRBV28 and TRBJ1-1; unclear D gene. Trimming stripped 2 bases from V and 5 bases from J, with 6 bases between. This CDR3 is 12 amino acids long. The germline V gene encodes CDR1 MDHEN and CDR2 SYDVKM. CDR3: CASSLSGTEAFF. CDR3 DNA: TGTGCCAGCAGTTTAAGCGGGACTGAAGCTTTCTTT.

The rearrangement uses TRBV2 and TRBJ1-5, with 10 bases matching TRBD1. J was trimmed by 0 bases and V by 2 bases; bases with no gene match: 7. The CDR3 loop spans 18 amino acids. Germline CDR1 and CDR2: SNHLY and FYNNEI. This CDR3 is CASSESRDRGYSNQPQHF. CDR3 DNA: TGTGCCAGCAGTGAAAGCCGGGACAGGGGATATAGCAATCAGCCCCAGCATTTT.

The gene calls are TRBV19 and TRBJ2-4; 11 bases agree with TRBD1. Germline V gene lookup returns CDR1 LNHDA and CDR2 SQIVND (reference sequence). V dropped 5 bases and J dropped 2; count of bases not matched to a gene: 8. This CDR3 region has 17 residues. Here the CDR3 reads CASSGRGQGATKNIQYF. CDR3 bases: TGTGCCAGTAGTGGACGCGGACAGGGGGCCACCAAAAACATTCAGTACTTC.

This chain joins TRBV7-2 and TRBJ2-7, with TRBD2 identical over 7 bases. Germline V CDR1 and CDR2: SGHTA, FQGNSA. This CDR3 has 14 residues. The V segment lost 1 base and the J segment 7 bases; nucleotides outside the gene matches: 7. The CDR3 DNA reads TGTGCCAGCAGCTTAGAGGGAGGGCTGCCTGAGCAGTACTTC. This encodes CASSLEGGLPEQYF. The variable domain in full, completed from reference TRBV7-2 and TRBJ2-7, reads GAGVSQSPSNKVTEKGKDVELRCDPISGHTALYWYRQSLGQGLEFLIYFQGNSAPDKSGLPSDRFSAERTGGSVSTLTIQRTQQEDSAVYLCASSLEGGLPEQYFGPGTRLTVT.

The rearrangement joins TRBV5-1 to TRBJ1-2; D is undetermined. V was trimmed by 0 bases and J by 3 bases, leaving 9 bases between them. The CDR3 spans 14 residues. The germline V gene has CDR1 SGHRS and CDR2 YFSETQ. The CDR3 protein is CASSLATDDYGYTF. The CDR3, as DNA: TGCGCCAGCAGCTTGGCTACAGACGACTATGGCTACACCTTC.

The CDR3 spells CASSPPIGAAPVQFF. The CDR3 nucleotides are TGTGCCAGCTCACCTCCGATTGGAGCGGCCCCTGTGCAGTTCTTC. This rearrangement joins TRBV18 to TRBJ2-1; weak D call: TRBD2 (5 bases). With 3 bases removed from V and 12 bases from J, the gap between germline ends came to 21 bases. Germline V gives CDR1 KGHSH, CDR2 LQKENI. This CDR3 comprises 15 residues.

A single count supports this clone. CDR3: CASSSYSAGSPLHF. DNA for the CDR3: TGTGCCAGCAGCTCTTATTCGGCGGGTTCACCCCTCCACTTT. The chain couples TRBV11-2 to TRBJ1-6; D unclear. In germline, CDR1 is SGHAT, CDR2 FQNNGV. V dropped 4 bases and J dropped 9 bases, with 13 bases sitting between them. The CDR3 runs 14 residues.

This sequence joins TRBV4-2 and TRBJ2-5, with 11 bases matching TRBD2. Trimming removed 0 bases from V and 5 bases from J; junction bases left unmatched: 14. Germline V gives CDR1 LGHNA, CDR2 YNFKEQ. The CDR3 is 19 residues long. The CDR3 sequence is CASSQEVRRLAGSGETQYF. CDR3 coding DNA: TGTGCCAGCAGCCAAGAAGTCCGGAGACTAGCGGGGTCGGGGGAGACCCAGTACTTC.

V gene TRBV7-8 combines with J gene TRBJ2-7, with unresolved D. V gave up 5 bases and J gave up 2 bases, with 13 bases separating them. The germline V gene has CDR1 SGHVS and CDR2 FQNEAQ. CDR3 size: 14 residues. DNA for the CDR3: TGTGCCAGCAGCAACCTGGCGGATACCTACGAGCAGTACTTC. Protein: CASSNLADTYEQYF.

V usage is TRBV19 and J usage is TRBJ2-7; 10 nucleotides line up with TRBD1. The CDR3 is made up of 17 amino acids. Losses at the gene ends were 1 base for V and 2 bases for J; bases not matched to a gene: 8. Germline assignment: CDR1 LNHDA and CDR2 SQIVND (reference sequence). The CDR3 reads CASSIVRAGTGAYEQYF. In nucleotides, the CDR3 is TGTGCCAGTAGTATAGTCCGCGCCGGGACAGGGGCCTACGAGCAGTACTTC.

V is TRBV30 and J is TRBJ2-1; D call uncertain. Germline CDR1 GTSNPN, CDR2 SVGIG (reference sequence). This CDR3 has 11 residues. Trimming shortened V by 3 bases and J by 6 bases, and 6 bases separated the two germline ends. CDR3 sequence (DNA): TGTGCCTGGAGCCCCCTCAATGAGCAGTTCTTC. This codes for CAWSPLNEQFF.